This T cell receptor (beta chain) was sequenced during a study of T cell responses to AZD1222 COVID-19 vaccine. This table comes from immunoSEQ multiplex PCR, and its TCRdb copy is limited to in-frame clones, with some not included. The data show about 140,000 clones, around 89% seen once. Concerning this clone itself: Its antigen is as yet unknown.

Study results and limitations: Reports say nearly half of spike-specific TCRs go after unmutated variant regions. At 160-218 and 743-854, vaccine-associated CD4 TCRs were dominant, and they spanned spike. AZD1222 recipients seropositive at baseline numbered only five to seven. Most donors were white British and more were female, and clonal diversity was possibly underestimated.

Sequenced here: peripheral blood, sampled on day 0 of AZD1222 vaccination. This TCR came from an adult in good health.

The CDR3 region has the DNA TGTGCCTGGAGTGCCAGGGGGAGGCAAGAGACCCAGTACTTC. The encoded protein is CAWSARGRQETQYF. V usage is TRBV30 and J usage is TRBJ2-5; maybe TRBD1 (7 bases). With 1 base removed from V and 2 bases from J, the gap between germline ends came to 11 bases. Germline CDR1 and CDR2: GTSNPN and SVGIG (reference sequence). The length of the CDR3 is 14 residues.